This T cell receptor beta chain was obtained from a study of T cells in Graves' hyperthyroidism and ophthalmopathy (dated 2019 in TCRdb). With regard to the full study: Peripheral blood samples were taken at initial diagnosis, before any treatment was given. TCR Vbeta CDR3 sequencing of approximately 140 peripheral blood samples (under 45 ophthalmopathy, 70 to 85 hyperthyroidism and around 17 progressor patients) is reported in the paper. After blood sampling, hyperthyroidism patients were treated with methimazole at a starting dose of 30 mg daily, and ophthalmopathy patients were treated with high-dose intravenous methylprednisolone. An independent validation cohort of around 20 hyperthyroidism patients and over 15 patients who later progressed to ophthalmopathy tested prospective prediction of ophthalmopathy. The 100 discovery patients were divided at random into training and test sets in a 7:3 ratio. In addition, the study compared T-cell repertoires in thyroid tissue and in blood from about 6 Graves' hyperthyroidism patients. A discovery cohort of about 100 patients, 43 with Graves' ophthalmopathy and fewer than 65 with stable Graves' hyperthyroidism, was used to find distinguishing TCR V-J signatures. The paper as a whole reports these results and caveats: In validation, the model predicted progression to ophthalmopathy a median of roughly 6.5 months before onset, with approximately 71% sensitivity and 72.22% specificity. A 13 V-J signature model separated ophthalmopathy from stable hyperthyroidism, with just over 85% sensitivity and approximately 81% specificity in cross-validation and 80%/75% in testing. No statistical method was used to set the sample size in advance, and investigators knew the group allocation. Blood samples also contained most of the expanded thyroid clonotypes (frequency above 0.001), which suggests that blood repertoires may reflect thyroid immune responses.

Sequences SNHLY (CDR1) and FYNNEI (CDR2) are obtained from the germline V gene. The CDR3 sequence holds 12 residues, the cysteine and phenylalanine included. The only DNA kept is the CDR3, 36 bases in frame from the first base. V and J are truncated by 6 bases and 3 bases respectively, leaving an intervening sequence of 9 bases. Turning to this clonotype: The clone's antigen remains unknown. Base quality data are lacking; no much larger clone is found one base away.

The TCR beta CDR3 regions were amplified from the RNA transcripts. The first round of RT-PCR for the TCR CDR3 was performed with the HTBI primer set and the Qiagen OneStep RT-PCR kit. A second multiplex PCR round built the libraries, followed by size selection and purification. Sequencing of the libraries was done on an Illumina HiSeq2000 using paired-end 100 bp reads. Per the source publication's procedure: SOAPnuke was used to process the raw data, with reads discarded if the reads contained adapters or uncalled bases, had a mean Phred below 15, or lacked an exact constant-primer or identifier match. COPE v1.2.5 was used to merge the high-quality paired reads, and each unique nucleotide sequence was defined as a clonotype. Clonotypes were aligned to IMGT TRBV, TRBD and TRBJ reference segments using MiTCR v1.1. Only V-J combinations with frequency above 0.0001, covering 99% to 99.2% of repertoires, were analysed. A TCS score was defined as the ratio between F50 (clonal expansion) and ExV (chaos), using BLOSUM62-based TCRdist between CDR3 peptides within each V-J. Welch's t-statistics and random forest reduced 500 to 550 V-J features to 10 to 15, which were used in a naive Bayes classifier (R e1071). The public reads were run again by TCRdb, first through fastp at Q25 and then through MiXCR, and only productive beta chains were kept. Rows with a matching CDR3 protein are joined into one entry that keeps the most common DNA and genes. The V and J calls shown here were made by TCRdb, not taken from the authors' results. Counted in this sample were 550,000 to 800,000 distinct CDR3 sequences; 17% of them appeared once. Around 15% of the sample is held by the ten biggest clonotypes.

Stable Graves' hyperthyroidism was defined as the absence of progression to ophthalmopathy over 18 months of follow-up. Hyperthyroidism patients were aged 18 to 65 years and newly diagnosed, with disease duration of less than 2 months. Any patient with an uncontrolled infection, another autoimmune disease, pregnancy or lactation was excluded. Diagnoses relied on clinical symptoms, serum thyroxine and TRAb, thyroid ultrasound and orbital computed tomography. PBMCs were isolated from 7.5 to 10 ml of fresh peripheral blood by Ficoll-Paque density gradient centrifugation. Total RNA was extracted with Trizol reagent, and quality was checked on an Agilent 2100 Bioanalyzer.

Sequenced material: blood. The clonotype comes from a man in his fifties with Graves' hyperthyroidism. The receptor chain draws on TRBV2 and TRBJ2-7, with the D gene uncertain. The nucleotide sequence is TGTGCCAGCAGGGGGTCGTTCTACGAGCAGTACTTC. Its protein is CASRGSFYEQYF.